This is a list of T cell receptor beta chains from one sample in a study of blood T cell repertoires in COVID-19. Repertoires were generated with immunoSEQ multiplex PCR, while TCRdb's copy carries only in-frame clones and drops some. The sample lists roughly 75,000 clones, around 74% occurring once. The specimen was peripheral blood. Receptors originate from a human donor with acute or convalescent COVID-19. The donor label of this sample is uncertain. Each CDR3 is given without its conserved first and last residue.

J | V | CDR3
TRBJ1-3 | TRBV10-1 | ASSEGGTRGNTIY
TRBJ2-2 | TRBV11-3 | ASSFGTLNTGELF
TRBJ1-2 | TRBV6-6 | ASRSRQGHYGYT
TRBJ2-1 | TRBV2 | ASLTSGGLNEQF
TRBJ1-1 | TRBV6-5 | ATRSGGAPNTEAF
TRBJ1-2 | TRBV28 | ASRGTGGSYGYT
TRBJ1-1 | TRBV19 | ATQDRPGVEAF
TRBJ2-3 | TRBV7-9 | ASSFLSADTQY
TRBJ1-1 | TRBV13 | ASSLERALDTEAF
TRBJ1-6 | TRBV28 | ASIPGGLRNSPLH
TRBJ1-2 | TRBV25-1 | ASKDATANYGYT
TRBJ1-6 | TRBV19 | ASSPVLQAGSPLH
TRBJ2-5 | TRBV19 | ASSHGTLRQETQY
TRBJ2-1 | TRBV15 | ATSRDRLLNEQF
TRBJ2-7 | TRBV18 | ASSLDRMGEQY
TRBJ2-2 | TRBV19 | ASSIVSQLGELF
TRBJ2-7 | TRBV6-5 | ASREGLLPYEQY
TRBJ2-1 | TRBV12-3/TRBV12-4 | ASRGQGSEQF
TRBJ1-4 | TRBV5-6 | ASSLTPRGNEKLF
TRBJ2-7 | TRBV28 | ASSPGQISSYEQY
TRBJ2-3 | TRBV20-1 | SASSRRGADTQY
TRBJ1-6 | TRBV27 | ASSLERRGAERSPLH
TRBJ1-6 | TRBV3-1/TRBV3-2 | ASSPPPGYNSPLH
TRBJ2-5 | TRBV7-2 | ASSLARTAETQY
TRBJ2-1 | TRBV2 | ASSVHTDNEQF
TRBJ2-7 | TRBV18 | ASSPGQRARREQY
TRBJ2-3 | TRBV19 | ASSKGQGATDTQY
TRBJ2-2 | TRBV5-1 | ASSLVGGVTGELF
TRBJ2-5 | TRBV3-1/TRBV3-2 | ASSQTGLQETQY
TRBJ2-1 | TRBV27 | ASTPQGGSGNEQF
TRBJ1-2 | TRBV5-8 | ASSIDSEYGYT
TRBJ2-2 | TRBV10-3 | AVRPGTGEAGELF
TRBJ2-3 | TRBV5-6 | ASSLYLRGPSSSTDTQY
TRBJ1-5 | TRBV2 | ASSPDRANQPQH
TRBJ2-1 | TRBV9 | ASSVSGRPSGEQF